This paragraph reports one TCR beta chain. This specimen belongs to a study of blood T cell repertoires in COVID-19. Background on the study: The origin of the acute and convalescent COVID-19 samples was the United States, Italy and Spain. Nucleic acid was either cDNA or gDNA, and it came from T cells, B-cell-depleted T cells, or PBMCs.

With 6 bases clipped from V and 2 bases from J, the junction kept 5 bases outside the gene matches. This CDR3 has 14 amino acids. Germline V gene sequence: CDR1 MNHNY, CDR2 SVGAGI (reference sequence). Authors' data handling: Reference gene primer amplification yielded estimated nucleated cell counts. Assay used: immunoSEQ multiplex PCR; TCRdb lists only in-frame clones, some missing. V and J calls plus clone size are reproduced from that table; the DNA served to infer D and trimming. Among roughly 240,000 clones listed, more than 75% were seen once. The sequencing sample was made of peripheral blood. The origin of this receptor is a woman aged 55-69 years who had recovered from COVID-19. The J gene is TRBJ2-7, the V gene TRBV6-6; 9 bases are a match to TRBD1. The CDR3 nucleotides are TGTGCCAGCAGCCGACAGGGGGAGACCTACGAGCAGTACTTC. Translating it yields CASSRQGETYEQYF.